The TCR beta chain described here comes from a study of T cell responses to AZD1222 COVID-19 vaccine. Some clones are missing from TCRdb's copy, which holds only in-frame ones; the method was immunoSEQ multiplex PCR. Of some 130,000 clones listed, around 86% are singletons. About this clone: Its antigen is unknown.

The CDR3 is made up of 14 amino acids. CDR1 and CDR2 from the germline V gene are ENHRY and SYGVKD. V was clipped by 4 bases and J by 3 bases, with 12 bases between them. Study outcomes and limitations: Among AZD1222 vaccinees, only six were seropositive at baseline.

The origin of this receptor is an adult in good health. The V and J genes are TRBV10-3 and TRBJ1-1; D is possibly TRBD1 (5 bases). The input for sequencing was peripheral blood, taken on day 0 of AZD1222 vaccination. Here the CDR3 DNA reads TGTGCCATCAGTGGGACGGGGGTGGACACTGAAGCTTTCTTT. Translated, it gives CAISGTGVDTEAFF.